This is a list of T cell receptor beta chains from one sample in a study of cytomegalovirus exposure and HLA in healthy donors. Produced via immunoSEQ multiplex PCR; TCRdb's table is partial and in-frame only. The data show tens of thousands of clones, 75% to 85% seen once. Material: PBMCs. These receptors were taken from a woman in her 30s in good health and CMV-seronegative. CDR3s include the opening cysteine and the closing phenylalanine or tryptophan. D genes are given only for firm matches. The size of a clone is reported for some rows only, either as once, few or many, or as a class for expanded clones.

>TRBJ1-1|TRBD1|TRBV29-1|-
TGCAGCGTTGCCGCTGGACAGGGGGACACTGAAGCTTTCTTT
CSVAAGQGDTEAFF
>TRBJ1-4|TRBD1|TRBV6-5|-
TGTGCCAGCAGTCAATCCGGGACAGGGGGGGAAAAACTGTTTTTT
CASSQSGTGGEKLFF
>TRBJ1-2|-|TRBV29-1|-
TGCAGCGTTGATCAGACCGGGACACTCTATGGCTACACCTTC
CSVDQTGTLYGYTF
>TRBJ1-3|-|TRBV30|-
TGTGCACACGCTAGCCTGAGGGGAAACACCATATATTTT
CAHASLRGNTIYF
>TRBJ2-1|-|TRBV6-5|-
TGTGCCAGCAGTTACGGGGGCAGGGGAGAGCAGTTCTTC
CASSYGGRGEQFF
>TRBJ2-7|TRBD2|TRBV5-1|-
TGCGCCAGCAGCTTTCGACCCGGGACTAGCCCCCACGAGCAGTACTTC
CASSFRPGTSPHEQYF
>TRBJ1-6|-|TRBV5-1|-
TGCGCCAGCAGCTTTACGGTTTGGAATTCACCCCTCCACTTT
CASSFTVWNSPLHF
>TRBJ2-3|-|TRBV5-1|-
TGCGCCAGCAGCCTGAAACCGGGACCTCAGGGGACAGATACGCAGTATTTT
CASSLKPGPQGTDTQYF
>TRBJ1-1|TRBD1|TRBV30|-
TGTGCCTGGAGTGTACAGGTCAGGGGGCGCGAGACTGAAGCTTTCTTT
CAWSVQVRGRETEAFF
>TRBJ2-7|TRBD2|TRBV4-3|once
TGCGCCAGCAGCCAAGCGGCTAGCGGGGACTACGAGCAGTACTTC
CASSQAASGDYEQYF
>TRBJ2-1|-|TRBV9|-
TGTGCCAGCAGCGTAAGGCAGGGGATACTAAATGAGCAGTTCTTC
CASSVRQGILNEQFF
>TRBJ1-5|-|TRBV4-1|-
TGCGCCAGCAGCCCAGTCCCCGCTAATCAGCCCCAGCATTTT
CASSPVPANQPQHF
>TRBJ1-1|-|TRBV6-1|-
TGTGCCAGCCACCCACAGGGCATGAACACTGAAGCTTTCTTT
CASHPQGMNTEAFF
>TRBJ2-4|TRBD1|TRBV7-9|-
TGTGCCAGCAGCTTTGCCGGGACAGTCCTATCGGGAAACATTCAGTACTTC
CASSFAGTVLSGNIQYF
>TRBJ2-7|TRBD2|TRBV5-4|-
TGTGCCAGCAGCTTGGTAGGGGGGCTAGCGGGAGGGGTCGGCCACGAGCAGTACTTC
CASSLVGGLAGGVGHEQYF
>TRBJ1-3|-|TRBV5-1|few
TGCGCCAGCAGCTTGGACCCCCAGGGTAATGGAAACACCATATATTTT
CASSLDPQGNGNTIYF
>TRBJ2-7|TRBD2|TRBV2|-
TGTGCCAGCTTCGGGGCGGGAGGCCACGAGCAGTACTTC
CASFGAGGHEQYF
>TRBJ2-1|-|TRBV6-6|-
TGTGCCAGCAGTTACGACGGGTCGAAAAATGAGCAGTTCTTC
CASSYDGSKNEQFF
>TRBJ2-7|-|TRBV19|few
TGTGCCAGTAGTATCGTCAGAGGGGGTTCTTTCTACGAGCAGTACTTC
CASSIVRGGSFYEQYF
>TRBJ1-3|-|TRBV28|-
TGTGCCAGCAGTTTAGGCCCGCGGCAGGGCTTGAACACCATATATTTT
CASSLGPRQGLNTIYF
>TRBJ2-5|TRBD2|TRBV7-3|-
TGTGCCAGCAGCTCCGGGACTAGCGGGAGACTCTGGGAGACCCAGTACTTC
CASSSGTSGRLWETQYF
>TRBJ2-1|-|TRBV9|-
TGTGCCAGCAGTCGCGGAGGGGCGGGCTCCTACAATGAGCAGTTCTTC
CASSRGGAGSYNEQFF
>TRBJ1-1|-|TRBV29-1|-
TGCAGCGTTAGACAGACCACTGAAGCTTTCTTT
CSVRQTTEAFF
>TRBJ1-2|-|TRBV9|-
TGTGCCAGCAGCGCCCACGAAAGTACAGGGTATGGCTACACCTTC
CASSAHESTGYGYTF
>TRBJ2-1|-|TRBV29-1|-
TGCAGCGTAGGACTGACTAATGAGCAGTTCTTC
CSVGLTNEQFF
>TRBJ2-5|-|TRBV10-3|-
TGTGCCATCAGTGAGTCTCCCGGGGTGGGAGAGACCCAGTACTTC
CAISESPGVGETQYF
>TRBJ2-3|TRBD2|TRBV5-4|-
TGTGCCAGCAGCTCTGCTAGCGGTAGCACAGATACGCAGTATTTT
CASSSASGSTDTQYF
>TRBJ2-5|TRBD1|TRBV4-1|-
TGCGCCAGCAGCCAACGACAGGGAGTACGCGTAGAGACCCAGTACTTC
CASSQRQGVRVETQYF
>TRBJ2-4|-|TRBV7-9|-
TGTGCCAGCAGTTACCCGGTGGGGGCACCGCTAAAAAACATTCAGTACTTC
CASSYPVGAPLKNIQYF
>TRBJ2-6|TRBD1|TRBV19|-
TGTGCCCCGGGGAATGGGACAGGGGGCAACAAGGACTGGGCCAACGTCCTGACTTTC
CAPGNGTGGNKDWANVLTF